This TCR beta chain was observed in a study of T-cell memory formation after mild COVID-19. The CDR3 runs to 17 residues. V lost 2 bases and J lost 0, with 16 bases in between. Libraries for TCRalpha and TCRbeta carried sample barcodes and unique molecular identifiers via 5'RACE. TCRdb recomputed calls from the 5' RACE reads with MiXCR, one row per CDR3 protein. The sample includes a few hundred thousand distinct CDR3 sequences, roughly an eighth of them seen just once. About this clonotype itself: Its antigen is still unknown.

Study-wide findings and caveats: Those CD4+ clones that contracted were mainly in CM and EM (CD8+ ones in EMRA). Contracting clones from day 15 to 85 had balanced CD4/CD8; later expanders favoured CD4+.

Material for sequencing was PBMCs or a T cell subset sorted from them (not recorded which). The sequence was obtained from a man between 18 and 29 years old who had mild COVID-19 (a few samples of this study predate the infection). Cell type and time point are not known. V is TRBV12-3 or TRBV12-4 and J is TRBJ1-1; D gene unclear. The CDR3 DNA reads as TGTGCCAGCAGTTTATATTGGGGAGTGGCATTGAACACTGAAGCTTTCTTT. This translates into CASSLYWGVALNTEAFF.